This record looks at one T cell receptor beta chain sequence and its context. Sequencing used immunoSEQ multiplex PCR; TCRdb keeps in-frame clones, though not all of them. The sample contains approximately 140,000 clones, 65% to 90% of which appear only once. This entry belongs to a study of blood T cell repertoires in COVID-19. Study overall: Researchers got acute and convalescent COVID-19 samples from the United States, Italy and Spain. T cells, B-cell-depleted T cells, or PBMCs supplied cDNA or gDNA.

CDR1 is SGHTA, CDR2 FQGTGA, per germline. This CDR3 comprises 14 residues. V lost 5 bases, J lost 6 bases, and 15 bases lay in between. The V gene is TRBV7-3, the J gene TRBJ2-3; perhaps TRBD2 as D (5 bases). Material: peripheral blood. This TCR was sampled from a man between 65 and 85 years old with acute or convalescent COVID-19. The CDR3 nucleotides read TGTGCCAGCAGCAAGGGCCCGGGGATCGATACGCAGTATTTT. It encodes CASSKGPGIDTQYF. The variable domain in full, completed from reference TRBV7-3 and TRBJ2-3, reads GAGVSQTPSNKVTEKGKYVELRCDPISGHTALYWYRQSLGQGPEFLIYFQGTGAADDSGLPNDRFFAVRPEGSVSTLKIQRTERGDSAVYLCASSKGPGIDTQYFGPGTRLTVL.